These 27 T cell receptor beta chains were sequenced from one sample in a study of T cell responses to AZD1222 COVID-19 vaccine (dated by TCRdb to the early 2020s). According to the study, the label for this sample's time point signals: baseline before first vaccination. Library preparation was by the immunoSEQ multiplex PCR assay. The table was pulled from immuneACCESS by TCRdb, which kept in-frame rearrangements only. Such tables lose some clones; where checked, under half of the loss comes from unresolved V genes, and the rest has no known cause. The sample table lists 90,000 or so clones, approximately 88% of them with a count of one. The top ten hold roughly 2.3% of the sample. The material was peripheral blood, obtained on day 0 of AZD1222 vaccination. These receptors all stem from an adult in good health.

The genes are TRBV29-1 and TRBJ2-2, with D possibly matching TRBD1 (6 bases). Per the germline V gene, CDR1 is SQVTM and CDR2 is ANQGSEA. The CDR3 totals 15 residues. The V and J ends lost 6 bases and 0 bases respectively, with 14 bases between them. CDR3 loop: CSVTIGTSNTGELFF. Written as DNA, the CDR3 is TGCAGCGTAACGATAGGGACATCGAACACCGGGGAGCTGTTTTTT.

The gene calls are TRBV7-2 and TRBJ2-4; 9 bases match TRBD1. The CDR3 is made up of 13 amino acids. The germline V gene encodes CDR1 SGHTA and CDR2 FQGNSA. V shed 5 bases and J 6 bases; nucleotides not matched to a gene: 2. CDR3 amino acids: CASSPGQGNIQYF. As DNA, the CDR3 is TGTGCCAGCAGCCCGGGACAGGGAAACATTCAGTACTTC.

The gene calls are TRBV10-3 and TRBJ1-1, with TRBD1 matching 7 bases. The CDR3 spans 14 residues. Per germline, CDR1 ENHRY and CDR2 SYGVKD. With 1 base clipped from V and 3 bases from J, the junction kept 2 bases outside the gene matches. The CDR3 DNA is TGTGCCATCAGTGAGTTTGGGACAGACACTGAAGCTTTCTTT. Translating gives CAISEFGTDTEAFF.

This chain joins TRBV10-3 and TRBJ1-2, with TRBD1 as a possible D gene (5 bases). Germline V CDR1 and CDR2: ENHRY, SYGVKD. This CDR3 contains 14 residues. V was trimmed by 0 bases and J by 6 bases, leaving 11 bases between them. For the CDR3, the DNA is TGTGCCATCAGTGAGTCACCAGGGCTGGATGGCTACACCTTC. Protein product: CAISESPGLDGYTF.

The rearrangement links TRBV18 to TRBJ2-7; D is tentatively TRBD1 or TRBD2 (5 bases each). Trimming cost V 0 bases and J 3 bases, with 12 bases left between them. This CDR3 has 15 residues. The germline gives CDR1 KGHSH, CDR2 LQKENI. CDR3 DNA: TGTGCCAGCTCACCACCTCAGGGTGGAGGCTACGAGCAGTACTTC. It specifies CASSPPQGGGYEQYF.

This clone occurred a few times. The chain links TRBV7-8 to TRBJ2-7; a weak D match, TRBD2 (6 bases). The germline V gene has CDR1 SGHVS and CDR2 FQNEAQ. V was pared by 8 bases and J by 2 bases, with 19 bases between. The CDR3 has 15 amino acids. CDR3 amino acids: CASSPFRDLTYEQYF. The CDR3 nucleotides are TGTGCCAGCTCTCCTTTCCGGGACTTAACCTACGAGCAGTACTTC.

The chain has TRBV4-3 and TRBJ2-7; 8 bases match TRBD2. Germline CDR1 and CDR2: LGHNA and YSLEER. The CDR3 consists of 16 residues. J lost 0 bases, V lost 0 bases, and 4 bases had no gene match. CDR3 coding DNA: TGCGCCAGCAGCCAAGATTGGAGCGGGGGCTCCTACGAGCAGTACTTC. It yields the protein CASSQDWSGGSYEQYF.

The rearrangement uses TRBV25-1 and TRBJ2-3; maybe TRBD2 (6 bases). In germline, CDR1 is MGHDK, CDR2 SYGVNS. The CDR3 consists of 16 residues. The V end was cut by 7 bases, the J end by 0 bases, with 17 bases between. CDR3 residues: CASTPPSVSSTDTQYF. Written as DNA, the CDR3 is TGTGCCAGCACCCCTCCTAGCGTTTCTAGCACAGATACGCAGTATTTT.

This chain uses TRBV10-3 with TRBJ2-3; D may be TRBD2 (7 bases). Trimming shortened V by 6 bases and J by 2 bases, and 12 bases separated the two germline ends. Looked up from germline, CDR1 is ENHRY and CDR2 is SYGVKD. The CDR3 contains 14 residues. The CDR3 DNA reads TGTGCCATCAGAACGGGGGGCCCCACAGATACGCAGTATTTT. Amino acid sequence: CAIRTGGPTDTQYF.

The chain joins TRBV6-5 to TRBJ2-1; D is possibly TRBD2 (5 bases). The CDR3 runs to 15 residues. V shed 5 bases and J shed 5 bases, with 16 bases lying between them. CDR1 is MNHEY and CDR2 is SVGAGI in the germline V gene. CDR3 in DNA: TGTGCCAGCAGTAGTGGACTGGACGCAAACAATGAGCAGTTCTTC. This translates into CASSSGLDANNEQFF.

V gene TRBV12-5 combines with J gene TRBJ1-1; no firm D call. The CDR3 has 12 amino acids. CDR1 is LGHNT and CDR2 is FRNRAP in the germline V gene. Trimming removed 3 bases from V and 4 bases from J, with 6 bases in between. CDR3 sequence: CASGFRATEAFF. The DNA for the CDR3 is TGTGCTAGTGGTTTCCGAGCCACTGAAGCTTTCTTT. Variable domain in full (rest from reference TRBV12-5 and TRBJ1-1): DARVTQTPRHKVTEMGQEVTMRCQPILGHNTVFWYRQTMMQGLELLAYFRNRAPLDDSGMPKDRFSAEMPDATLATLKIQPSEPRDSAVYFCASGFRATEAFFGQGTRLTVV.

The CDR3 DNA sequence: TGTGCCACCAGTGGGCCCCGGAGACGGTCGCATTACAATGAGCAGTTCTTC. Translated, it gives CATSGPRRRSHYNEQFF. V and J are TRBV24-1 and TRBJ2-1; no clear D gene. There are 17 residues in the CDR3. Trimming removed 5 bases from V and 4 bases from J, with 20 bases in between. The germline V gene has CDR1 KGHDR and CDR2 SFDVKD.

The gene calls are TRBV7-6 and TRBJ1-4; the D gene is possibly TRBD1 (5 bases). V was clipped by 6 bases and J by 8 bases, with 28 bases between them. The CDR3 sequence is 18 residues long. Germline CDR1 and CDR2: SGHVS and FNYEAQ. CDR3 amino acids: CASSSYMMGFRELEKLFF. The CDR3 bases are TGTGCCAGCAGTTCCTACATGATGGGGTTCAGGGAGTTGGAAAAACTGTTTTTT.

The CDR3 region has the DNA TGTGCCATCAGTGTAGATGCGGAAGGGGAGCTGTTTTTT. Its protein product is CAISVDAEGELFF. The chain links TRBV10-3 to TRBJ2-2; D uncertain. This CDR3 has 13 amino acids. Germline V gene sequence: CDR1 ENHRY, CDR2 SYGVKD. V lost 4 bases and J lost 8, with 11 bases in between.

CDR3 amino acids: CASSQDFSQSNQPQHF. The CDR3 region has the DNA TGCGCCAGCAGCCAAGATTTCTCGCAGAGCAATCAGCCCCAGCATTTT. This chain uses TRBV4-1 with TRBJ1-5; unclear D gene. V was trimmed by 0 bases and J by 1 base, leaving 10 bases between them. Per the germline V gene, CDR1 is MGHRA and CDR2 is YSYEKL. The CDR3 runs 16 residues.

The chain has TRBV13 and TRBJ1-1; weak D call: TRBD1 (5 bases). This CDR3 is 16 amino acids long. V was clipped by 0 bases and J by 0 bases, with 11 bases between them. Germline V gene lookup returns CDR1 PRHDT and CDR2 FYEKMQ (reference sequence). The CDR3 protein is CASSLGAGGMNTEAFF. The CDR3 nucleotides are TGTGCCAGCAGCTTAGGAGCGGGGGGAATGAACACTGAAGCTTTCTTT.

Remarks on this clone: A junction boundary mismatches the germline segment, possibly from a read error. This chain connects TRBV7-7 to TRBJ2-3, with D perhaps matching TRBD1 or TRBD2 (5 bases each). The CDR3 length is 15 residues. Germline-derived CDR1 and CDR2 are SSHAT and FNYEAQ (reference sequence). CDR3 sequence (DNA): TGTGCTAGCAGCTTAGGGACCTCTCTCACAGATACGCAGTATTTT. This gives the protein CASSLGTSLTDTQYF.

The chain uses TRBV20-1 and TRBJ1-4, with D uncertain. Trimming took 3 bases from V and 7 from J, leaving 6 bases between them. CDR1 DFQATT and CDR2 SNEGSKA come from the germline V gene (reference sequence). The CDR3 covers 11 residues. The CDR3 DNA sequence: TGCAGTGCTAGGCCTGCTGAAAAACTGTTTTTT. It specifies CSARPAEKLFF.

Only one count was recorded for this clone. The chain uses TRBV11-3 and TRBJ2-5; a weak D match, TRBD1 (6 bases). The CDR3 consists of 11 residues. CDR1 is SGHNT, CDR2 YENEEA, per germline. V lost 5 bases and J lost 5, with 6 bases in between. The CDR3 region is CASSQGETQYF. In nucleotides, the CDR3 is TGTGCCAGCAGCCAGGGGGAGACCCAGTACTTC.

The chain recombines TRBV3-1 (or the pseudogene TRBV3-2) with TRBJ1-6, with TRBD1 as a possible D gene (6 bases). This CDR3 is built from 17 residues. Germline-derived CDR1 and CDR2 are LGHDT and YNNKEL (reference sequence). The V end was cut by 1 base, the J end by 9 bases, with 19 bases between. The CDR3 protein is CASSQGTLRGEGSPLHF. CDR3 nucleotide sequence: TGTGCCAGCAGCCAAGGAACCTTGAGGGGGGAGGGTTCACCCCTCCACTTT.

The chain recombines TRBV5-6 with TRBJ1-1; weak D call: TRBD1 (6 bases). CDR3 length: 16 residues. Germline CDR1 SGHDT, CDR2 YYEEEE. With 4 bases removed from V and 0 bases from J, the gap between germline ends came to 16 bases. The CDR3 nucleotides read TGTGCCAGCAGCGCCGCCGGGGGCTCAATGAACACTGAAGCTTTCTTT. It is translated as CASSAAGGSMNTEAFF.

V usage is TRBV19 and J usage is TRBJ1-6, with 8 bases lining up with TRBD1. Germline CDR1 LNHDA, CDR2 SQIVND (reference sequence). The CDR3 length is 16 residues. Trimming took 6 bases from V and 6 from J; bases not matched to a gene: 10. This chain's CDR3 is CASSDRGDLFNSPLHF. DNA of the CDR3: TGTGCCAGTAGCGACAGGGGCGACTTATTTAATTCACCCCTCCACTTT.

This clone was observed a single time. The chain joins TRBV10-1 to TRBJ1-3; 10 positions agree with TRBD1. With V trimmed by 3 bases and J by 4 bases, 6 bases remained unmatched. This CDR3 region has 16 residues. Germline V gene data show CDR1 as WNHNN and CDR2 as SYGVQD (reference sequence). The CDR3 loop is CASSDDRGLGGNTIYF. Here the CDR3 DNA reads TGCGCCAGCAGTGATGACAGGGGGCTTGGAGGAAACACCATATATTTT.

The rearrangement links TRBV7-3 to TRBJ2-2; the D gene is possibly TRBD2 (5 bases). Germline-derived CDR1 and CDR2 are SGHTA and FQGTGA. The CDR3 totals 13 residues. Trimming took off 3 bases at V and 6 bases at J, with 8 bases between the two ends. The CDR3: CASSFTSSGELFF. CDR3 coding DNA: TGTGCCAGCAGCTTTACTAGTTCCGGGGAGCTGTTTTTT. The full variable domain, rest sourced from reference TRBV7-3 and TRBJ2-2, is GAGVSQTPSNKVTEKGKYVELRCDPISGHTALYWYRQSLGQGPEFLIYFQGTGAADDSGLPNDRFFAVRPEGSVSTLKIQRTERGDSAVYLCASSFTSSGELFFGEGSRLTVL.

The CDR3 protein is CASSLARVDTGELFF. DNA of the CDR3: TGTGCCAGCAGCTTAGCCCGGGTTGACACCGGGGAGCTGTTTTTT. V is TRBV11-3 and J is TRBJ2-2; D is unclear. Looked up from germline, CDR1 is SGHNT and CDR2 is YENEEA. The ends were cut back, 1 base at V and 3 bases at J, with 9 bases in the middle. This CDR3 is 15 amino acids long.

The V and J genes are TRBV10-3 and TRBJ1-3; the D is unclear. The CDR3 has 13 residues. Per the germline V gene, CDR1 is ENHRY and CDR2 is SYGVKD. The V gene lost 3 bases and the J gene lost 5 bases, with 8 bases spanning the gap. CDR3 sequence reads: CAISDQIRNTIYF. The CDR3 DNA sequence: TGTGCCATCAGTGACCAAATCCGAAACACCATATATTTT.

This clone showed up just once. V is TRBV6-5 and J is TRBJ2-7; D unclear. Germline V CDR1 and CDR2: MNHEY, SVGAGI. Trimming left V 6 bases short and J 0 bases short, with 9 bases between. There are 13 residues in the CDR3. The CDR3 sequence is CASSLTPSYEQYF. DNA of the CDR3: TGTGCCAGCAGCCTTACACCCTCCTACGAGCAGTACTTC.